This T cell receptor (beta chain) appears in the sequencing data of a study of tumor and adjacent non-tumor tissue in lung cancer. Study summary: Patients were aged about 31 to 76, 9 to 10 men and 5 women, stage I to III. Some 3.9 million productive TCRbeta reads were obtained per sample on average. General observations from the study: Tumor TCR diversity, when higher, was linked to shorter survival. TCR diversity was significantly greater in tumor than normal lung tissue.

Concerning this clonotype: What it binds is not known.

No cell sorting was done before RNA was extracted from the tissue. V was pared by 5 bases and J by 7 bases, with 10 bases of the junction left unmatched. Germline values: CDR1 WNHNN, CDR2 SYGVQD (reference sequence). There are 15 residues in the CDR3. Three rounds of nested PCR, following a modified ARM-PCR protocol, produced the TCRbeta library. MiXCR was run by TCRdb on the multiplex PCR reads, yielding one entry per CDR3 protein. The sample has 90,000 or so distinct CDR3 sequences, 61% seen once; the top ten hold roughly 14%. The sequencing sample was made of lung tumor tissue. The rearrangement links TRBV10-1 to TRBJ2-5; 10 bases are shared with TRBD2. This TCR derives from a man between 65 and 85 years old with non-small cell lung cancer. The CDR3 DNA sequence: TGCGCCAGCAGTAGCGCCGGGACTAGCGAGGGGACCCAGTACTTC. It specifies CASSSAGTSEGTQYF.